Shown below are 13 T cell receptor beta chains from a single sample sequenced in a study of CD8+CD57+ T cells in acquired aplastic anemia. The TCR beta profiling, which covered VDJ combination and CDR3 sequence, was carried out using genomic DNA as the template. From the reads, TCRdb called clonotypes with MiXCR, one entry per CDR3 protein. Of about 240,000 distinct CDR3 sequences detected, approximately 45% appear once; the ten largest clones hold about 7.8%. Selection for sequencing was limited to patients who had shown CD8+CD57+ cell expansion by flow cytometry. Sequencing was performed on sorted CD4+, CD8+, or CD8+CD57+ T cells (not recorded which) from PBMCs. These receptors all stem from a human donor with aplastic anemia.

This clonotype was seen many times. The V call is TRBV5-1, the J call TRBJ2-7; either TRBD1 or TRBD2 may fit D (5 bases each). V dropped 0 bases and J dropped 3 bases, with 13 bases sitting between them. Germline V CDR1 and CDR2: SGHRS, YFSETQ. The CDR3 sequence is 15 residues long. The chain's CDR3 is CASSLAGTLGYEQYF. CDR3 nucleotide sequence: TGCGCCAGCAGCTTGGCGGGGACCTTGGGCTACGAGCAGTACTTC.

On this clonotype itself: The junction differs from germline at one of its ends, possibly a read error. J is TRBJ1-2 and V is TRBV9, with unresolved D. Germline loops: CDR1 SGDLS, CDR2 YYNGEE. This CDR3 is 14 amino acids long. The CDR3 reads CASSQRGGLYGYTF. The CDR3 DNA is TGCGCCAGCAGCCAACGAGGAGGACTCTATGGCTACACCTTC.

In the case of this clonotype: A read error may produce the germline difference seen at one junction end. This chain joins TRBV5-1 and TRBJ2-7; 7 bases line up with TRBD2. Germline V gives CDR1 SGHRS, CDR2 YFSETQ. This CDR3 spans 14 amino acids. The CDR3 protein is CASSTTSNSYEQYF. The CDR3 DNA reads TGTGCCAGCAGCACGACTAGCAATTCCTACGAGCAGTACTTC. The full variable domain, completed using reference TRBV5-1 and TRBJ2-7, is KAGVTQTPRYLIKTRGQQVTLSCSPISGHRSVSWYQQTPGQGLQFLFEYFSETQRNKGNFPGRFSGRQFSNSRSEMNVSTLELGDSALYLCASSTTSNSYEQYFGPGTRLTVT.

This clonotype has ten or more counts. The CDR3 DNA follows: TGTGCCACCAGTGGCGTCGGACTAGCGGGAGTCAACACCGGGGAGCTGTTTTTT. It specifies CATSGVGLAGVNTGELFF. V gene TRBV24-1 combines with J gene TRBJ2-2, with 13 positions matching TRBD2. Per the germline V gene, CDR1 is KGHDR and CDR2 is SFDVKD. CDR3 length: 18 residues. V dropped 5 bases and J dropped 2; count of bases not matched to a gene: 7.

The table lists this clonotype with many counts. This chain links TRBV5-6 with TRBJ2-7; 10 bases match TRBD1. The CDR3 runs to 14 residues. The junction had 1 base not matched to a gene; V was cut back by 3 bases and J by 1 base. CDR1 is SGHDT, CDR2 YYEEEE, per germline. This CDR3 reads CASSWDRGSYEQYF. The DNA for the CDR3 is TGTGCCAGCAGCTGGGACAGGGGTTCCTACGAGCAGTACTTC.

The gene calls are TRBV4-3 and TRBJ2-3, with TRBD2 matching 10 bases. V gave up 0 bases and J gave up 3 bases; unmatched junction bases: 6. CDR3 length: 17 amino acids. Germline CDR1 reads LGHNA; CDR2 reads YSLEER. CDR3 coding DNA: TGCGCCAGCAGCCAAGATCCCCCTAGCGGGGGAACAGATACGCAGTATTTT. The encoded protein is CASSQDPPSGGTDTQYF.

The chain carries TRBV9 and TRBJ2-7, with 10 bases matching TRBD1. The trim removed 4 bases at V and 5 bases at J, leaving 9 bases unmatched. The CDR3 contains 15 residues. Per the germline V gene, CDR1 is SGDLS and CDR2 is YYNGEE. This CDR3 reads CASSTPGTGDHEQYF. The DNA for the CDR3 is TGTGCCAGCAGCACACCCGGGACAGGGGACCACGAGCAGTACTTC.

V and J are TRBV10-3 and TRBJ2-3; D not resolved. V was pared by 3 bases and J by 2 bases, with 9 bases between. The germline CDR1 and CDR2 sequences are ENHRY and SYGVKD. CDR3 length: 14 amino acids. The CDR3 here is CAISDDTITDTQYF. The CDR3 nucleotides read TGTGCCATCAGTGACGACACTATCACAGATACGCAGTATTTT.

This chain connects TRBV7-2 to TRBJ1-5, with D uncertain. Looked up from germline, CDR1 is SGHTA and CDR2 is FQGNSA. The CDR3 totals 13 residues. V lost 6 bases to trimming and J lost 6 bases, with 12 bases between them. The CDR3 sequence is CASRSRTGQPQHF. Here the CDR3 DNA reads TGTGCCAGCAGGTCCCGGACCGGTCAGCCCCAGCATTTT.

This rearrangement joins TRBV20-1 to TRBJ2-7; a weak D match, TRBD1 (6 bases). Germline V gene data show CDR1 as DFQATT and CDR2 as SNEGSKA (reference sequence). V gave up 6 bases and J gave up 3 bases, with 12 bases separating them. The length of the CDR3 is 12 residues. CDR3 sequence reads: CSAADRLYEQYV. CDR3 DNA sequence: TGCAGTGCGGCCGACAGGCTCTACGAGCAGTACGTC.

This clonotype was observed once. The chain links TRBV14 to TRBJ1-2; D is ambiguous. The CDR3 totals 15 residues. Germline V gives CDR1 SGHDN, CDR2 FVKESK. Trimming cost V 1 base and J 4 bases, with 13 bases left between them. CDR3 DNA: TGTGCCAGCAGCCAAGGACTAGCGGAGGCCTATGGCTACACCTTC. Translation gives CASSQGLAEAYGYTF.

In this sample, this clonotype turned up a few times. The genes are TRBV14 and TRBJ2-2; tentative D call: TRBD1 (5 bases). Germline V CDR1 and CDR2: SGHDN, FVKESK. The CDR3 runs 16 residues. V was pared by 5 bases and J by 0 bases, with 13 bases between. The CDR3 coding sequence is TGTGCCAGCAGCTCCCTTAGACAGCCGAACACCGGGGAGCTGTTTTTT. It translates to CASSSLRQPNTGELFF.

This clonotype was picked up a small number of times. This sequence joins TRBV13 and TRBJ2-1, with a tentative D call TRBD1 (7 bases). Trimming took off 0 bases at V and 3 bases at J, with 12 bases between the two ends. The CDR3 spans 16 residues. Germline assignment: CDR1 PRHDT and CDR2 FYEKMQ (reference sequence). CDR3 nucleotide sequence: TGTGCCAGCAGCTTAGGCGGGCAGGGGGGCTACAATGAGCAGTTCTTC. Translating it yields CASSLGGQGGYNEQFF. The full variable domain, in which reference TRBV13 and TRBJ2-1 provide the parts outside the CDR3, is AAGVIQSPRHLIKEKRETATLKCYPIPRHDTVYWYQQGPGQDPQFLISFYEKMQSDKGSIPDRFSAQQFSDYHSELNMSSLELGDSALYFCASSLGGQGGYNEQFFGPGTRLTVL.